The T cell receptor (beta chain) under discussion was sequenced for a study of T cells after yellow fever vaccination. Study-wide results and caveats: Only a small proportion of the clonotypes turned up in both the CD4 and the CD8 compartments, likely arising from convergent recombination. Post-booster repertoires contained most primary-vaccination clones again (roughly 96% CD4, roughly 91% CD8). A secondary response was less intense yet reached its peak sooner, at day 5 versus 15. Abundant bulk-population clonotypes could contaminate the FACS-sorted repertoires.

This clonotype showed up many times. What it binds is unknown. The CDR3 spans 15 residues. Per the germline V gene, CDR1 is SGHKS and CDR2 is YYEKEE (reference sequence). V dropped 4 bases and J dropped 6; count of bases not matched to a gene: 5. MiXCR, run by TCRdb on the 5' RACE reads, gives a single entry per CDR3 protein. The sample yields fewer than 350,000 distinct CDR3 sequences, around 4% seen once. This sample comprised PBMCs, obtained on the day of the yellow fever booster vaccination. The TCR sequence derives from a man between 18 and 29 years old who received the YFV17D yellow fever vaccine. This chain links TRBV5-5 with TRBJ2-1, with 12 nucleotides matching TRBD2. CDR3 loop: CASSRTSGVGNEQFF. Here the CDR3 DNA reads TGTGCCAGCAGCAGGACTAGCGGGGTCGGCAATGAGCAGTTCTTC.